Following are 9 T cell receptor beta chains from one sample sequenced in a study of shared clonotypes between healthy human individuals. Sequencing was performed with immunoSEQ multiplex PCR; in TCRdb, only in-frame clones are kept and a portion is missing. The sample has roughly 2,300,000 clones, 80% to 95% seen once. Source material: naive CD4+ T cells from PBMCs. Subset of the sample: CD45RA+ positively selected. The receptors were gathered from a man between 18 and 29 years old in good health. Some clones in this sample may be carry-over from other donors' samples.

The chain links TRBV5-4 to TRBJ2-1; D is ambiguous. This CDR3 has 13 amino acids. Germline-derived CDR1 and CDR2 are SGHNT and YYREEE (reference sequence). Trimming took off 1 base at V and 5 bases at J, with 7 bases between the two ends. The CDR3 sequence is CASSLPEHNEQFF. The CDR3 DNA is TGTGCCAGCAGCTTGCCGGAGCACAATGAGCAGTTCTTC.

The chain couples TRBV7-9 to TRBJ2-7, with 7 bases identical to TRBD2. The V gene end was trimmed by 5 bases and the J gene end by 12 bases; junction bases not matched to a gene: 10. The CDR3 is made up of 12 amino acids. Germline CDR1 is SEHNR and CDR2 is FQNEAQ (reference sequence). DNA for the CDR3: TGTGCCAGCAGCGACGGTCCGGGAGGCGGGTACTTC. The encoded protein is CASSDGPGGGYF.

CDR3 coding DNA: TGTGCCAGCTCACCATCCCAGCCGAGCTATGGCTACACCTTC. Its protein product is CASSPSQPSYGYTF. The chain has TRBV18 and TRBJ1-2; D gene ambiguous. The germline V gene has CDR1 KGHSH and CDR2 LQKENI. This CDR3 comprises 14 residues. V was trimmed by 2 bases and J by 4 bases, leaving 11 bases between them.

On this clone itself: Different DNA sequences within this sample yield the same CDR3. This chain links TRBV5-1 with TRBJ1-5; D is unresolved. Germline CDR1 and CDR2: SGHRS and YFSETQ. Trimming removed 0 bases at V and 5 bases at J, with 6 bases between. The CDR3 has 13 amino acids. The CDR3 protein is CASSLAGDQPQHF. Here the CDR3 DNA reads TGCGCCAGCAGCTTGGCGGGCGATCAGCCCCAGCATTTT. Complete variable domain (other parts from reference TRBV5-1 and TRBJ1-5): KAGVTQTPRYLIKTRGQQVTLSCSPISGHRSVSWYQQTPGQGLQFLFEYFSETQRNKGNFPGRFSGRQFSNSRSEMNVSTLELGDSALYLCASSLAGDQPQHFGDGTRLSIL.

Points on this clone: In the same sample, other DNA sequences code for this CDR3. V is TRBV19 and J is TRBJ2-3; the D gene is possibly TRBD1 (5 bases). Trimming removed 4 bases from V and 6 bases from J, with 5 bases in between. Germline CDR1 and CDR2: LNHDA and SQIVND (reference sequence). The CDR3 is 11 amino acids. CDR3: CASSTGDTQYF. The CDR3 DNA follows: TGTGCCAGTAGTACAGGGGATACGCAGTATTTT. Combining the CDR3 with reference TRBV19 and TRBJ2-3 gives the whole variable domain DGGITQSPKYLFRKEGQNVTLSCEQNLNHDAMYWYRQDPGQGLRLIYYSQIVNDFQKGDIAEGYSVSREKKESFPLTVTSAQKNPTAFYLCASSTGDTQYFGPGTRLTVL.

This clone appeared a single time. The chain couples TRBV7-2 to TRBJ2-1; D possibly uses TRBD1 or TRBD2 (5 bases each). CDR3 size: 15 residues. Germline-derived CDR1 and CDR2 are SGHTA and FQGNSA. With 4 bases removed from V and 6 bases from J, the gap between germline ends came to 16 bases. CDR3 coding DNA: TGTGCCAGCAGCTCCCTTGGGGCGCGGGTCAATGAGCAGTTCTTC. This codes for CASSSLGARVNEQFF.

J is TRBJ2-6 and V is TRBV5-1; D possibly corresponds to TRBD1 (6 bases). CDR1 SGHRS and CDR2 YFSETQ come from the germline V gene. Trimming shortened V by 2 bases and J by 2 bases, and 14 bases separated the two germline ends. This CDR3 is built from 17 residues. The chain's CDR3 is CASSLLTGPTGANVLTF. The CDR3 DNA follows: TGCGCCAGCAGCTTACTGACAGGACCAACTGGGGCCAACGTCCTGACTTTC.

The chain combines TRBV7-8 with TRBJ1-1; TRBD1 matches 7 bases. Trimming at V came to 4 bases and at J to 5 bases, leaving 13 bases not matched to a gene. There are 16 residues in the CDR3. The germline CDR1 and CDR2 sequences are SGHVS and FQNEAQ. CDR3 sequence (DNA): TGTGCCAGCAGCTCTCCGGTAGGGGGCATCGGGACTGAAGCTTTCTTT. It specifies CASSSPVGGIGTEAFF. The full variable domain, its missing parts supplied by reference TRBV7-8 and TRBJ1-1, is GAGVSQSPRYKVAKRGQDVALRCDPISGHVSLFWYQQALGQGPEFLTYFQNEAQLDKSGLPSDRFFAERPEGSVSTLKIQRTQQEDSAVYLCASSSPVGGIGTEAFFGQGTRLTVV.

This rearrangement joins TRBV6-5 to TRBJ2-7; TRBD2 matches 7 bases. V shed 10 bases, J shed 3 bases, and the junction held 12 bases outside the gene matches. The CDR3 sequence is 14 residues long. Per germline, CDR1 MNHEY and CDR2 SVGAGI. This chain's CDR3 is CAIRSGALVYEQYF. The CDR3 DNA reads TGTGCCATCAGAAGCGGGGCCTTGGTCTACGAGCAGTACTTC.